This entry concerns a single T cell receptor beta chain. The CDR3 totals 13 residues. The V gene lost 5 bases and the J gene lost 1 base, with 10 bases spanning the gap. From germline, CDR1 is DFQATT and CDR2 SNEGSKA (reference sequence). The sample belongs to a study of neurological immune-mediated disorders. Each CDR3 protein gets one entry after TCRdb re-called the 5' RACE reads with MiXCR. Among tens of thousands of distinct CDR3 sequences listed, roughly 25% were seen once. The chain uses TRBV20-1 and TRBJ2-3, with D uncertain. Sequencing was performed on PBMCs. The receptor was derived from a woman between 65 and 79 years old in good health. Here the CDR3 reads CSAPTRGTDTQYF. The CDR3 nucleotides read TGCAGTGCTCCTACCCGGGGCACAGATACGCAGTATTTT.